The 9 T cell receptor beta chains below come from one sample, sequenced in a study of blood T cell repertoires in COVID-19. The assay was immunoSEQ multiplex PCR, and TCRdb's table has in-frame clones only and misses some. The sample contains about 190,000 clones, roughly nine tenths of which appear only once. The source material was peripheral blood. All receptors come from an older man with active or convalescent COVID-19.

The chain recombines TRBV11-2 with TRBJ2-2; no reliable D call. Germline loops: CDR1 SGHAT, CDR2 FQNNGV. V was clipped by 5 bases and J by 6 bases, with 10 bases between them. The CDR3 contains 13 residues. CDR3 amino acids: CASSPPGPGELFF. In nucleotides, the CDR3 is TGTGCCAGCAGCCCCCCTGGGCCCGGGGAGCTGTTTTTT.

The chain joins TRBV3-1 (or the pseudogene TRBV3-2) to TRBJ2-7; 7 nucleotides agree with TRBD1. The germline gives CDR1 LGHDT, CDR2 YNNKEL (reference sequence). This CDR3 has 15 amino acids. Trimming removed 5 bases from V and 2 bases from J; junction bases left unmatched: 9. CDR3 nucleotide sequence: TGTGCCAGCAGCTTGACAGGGCAGACCACCTACGAGCAGTACTTC. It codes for CASSLTGQTTYEQYF.

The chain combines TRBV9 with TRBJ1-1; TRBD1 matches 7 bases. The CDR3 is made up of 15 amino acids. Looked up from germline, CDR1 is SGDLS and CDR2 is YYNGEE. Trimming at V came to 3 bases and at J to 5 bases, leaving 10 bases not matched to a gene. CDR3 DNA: TGTGCCAGCAGCGCAACGCCGGGACAGTCGACTGAAGCTTTCTTT. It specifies CASSATPGQSTEAFF.

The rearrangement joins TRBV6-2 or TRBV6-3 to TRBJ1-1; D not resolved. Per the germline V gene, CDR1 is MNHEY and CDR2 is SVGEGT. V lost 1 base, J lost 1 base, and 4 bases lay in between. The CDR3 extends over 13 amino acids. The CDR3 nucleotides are TGTGCCAGCAGTTACTACGGGAACACTGAAGCTTTCTTT. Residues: CASSYYGNTEAFF.

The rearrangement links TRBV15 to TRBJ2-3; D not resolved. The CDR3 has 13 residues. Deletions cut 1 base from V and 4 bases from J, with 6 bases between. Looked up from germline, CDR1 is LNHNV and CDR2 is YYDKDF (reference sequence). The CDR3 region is CATSRGAADTQYF. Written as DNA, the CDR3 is TGTGCCACCAGCAGAGGGGCAGCAGATACGCAGTATTTT.

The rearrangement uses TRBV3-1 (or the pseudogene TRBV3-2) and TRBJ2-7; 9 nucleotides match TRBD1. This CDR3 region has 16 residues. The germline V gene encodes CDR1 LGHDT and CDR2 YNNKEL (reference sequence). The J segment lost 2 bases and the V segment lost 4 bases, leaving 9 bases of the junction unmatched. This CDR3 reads CASSPRRRQGAYEQYF. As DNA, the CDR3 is TGTGCCAGCAGCCCCAGGAGGCGACAGGGGGCCTACGAGCAGTACTTC.

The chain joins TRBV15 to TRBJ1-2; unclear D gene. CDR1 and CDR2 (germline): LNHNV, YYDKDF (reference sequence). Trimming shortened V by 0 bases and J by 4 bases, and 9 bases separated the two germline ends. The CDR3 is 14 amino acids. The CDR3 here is CATSREANTYGYTF. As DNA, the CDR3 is TGTGCCACCAGCAGAGAGGCCAATACCTATGGCTACACCTTC.

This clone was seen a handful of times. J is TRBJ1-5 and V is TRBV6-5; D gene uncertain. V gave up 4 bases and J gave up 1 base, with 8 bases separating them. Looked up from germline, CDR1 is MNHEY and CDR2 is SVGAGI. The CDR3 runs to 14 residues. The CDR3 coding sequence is TGTGCCAGCAGTTCCGGGAAGAGCAATCAGCCCCAGCATTTT. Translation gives CASSSGKSNQPQHF.

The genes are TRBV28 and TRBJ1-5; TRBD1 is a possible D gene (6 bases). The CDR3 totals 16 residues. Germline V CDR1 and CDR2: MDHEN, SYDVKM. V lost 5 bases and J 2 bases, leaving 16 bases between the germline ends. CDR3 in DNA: TGTGCCAGCAGTACCGCGGGGGGGGCCCGCAATCAGCCCCAGCATTTT. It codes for CASSTAGGARNQPQHF.